The 20 T cell receptor beta chains below were found in one sample sequenced in a study of blood T cell repertoires in COVID-19. Data came from immunoSEQ multiplex PCR; TCRdb stores just in-frame clones and leaves some out. The sample has 200,000 to 300,000 clones, about 85% seen once. The specimen sequenced was peripheral blood. The receptors originated from a man aged 18 to 30 with active or convalescent COVID-19.

The DNA for the CDR3 is TGTGCCAGCAGCCCGACTAGCGGGAGTGCAGATACGCAGTATTTT. Translation gives CASSPTSGSADTQYF. V gene TRBV27 combines with J gene TRBJ2-3, with TRBD2 matching 12 bases. The CDR3 covers 15 residues. Germline trimming cut 6 bases from V and 4 bases from J; bases unmatched to any gene: 5. From germline, CDR1 is MNHEY and CDR2 SMNVEV (reference sequence).

V usage is TRBV5-1 and J usage is TRBJ1-5, with no clear D. The CDR3 sequence is 16 residues long. From germline, CDR1 is SGHRS and CDR2 YFSETQ. V lost 4 bases and J 0 bases, leaving 14 bases between the germline ends. The CDR3 loop reads CASSPTALNSNQPQHF. In DNA form, the CDR3 reads TGCGCCAGCAGCCCTACAGCTTTGAATAGCAATCAGCCCCAGCATTTT.

This chain connects TRBV9 to TRBJ2-3; the D gene is possibly TRBD2 (6 bases). V was clipped by 3 bases and J by 6 bases, with 17 bases between them. Germline V CDR1 and CDR2: SGDLS, YYNGEE. The CDR3 is 15 residues long. This CDR3 is CASSEGLHGTDTQYF. DNA of the CDR3: TGTGCCAGCAGCGAGGGACTTCATGGTACGGATACGCAGTATTTT.

The chain joins TRBV9 to TRBJ2-3, with 7 nucleotides matching TRBD2. This CDR3 region has 14 residues. Germline assignment: CDR1 SGDLS and CDR2 YYNGEE. Unmatched junction bases numbered 5, after V lost 2 bases and J lost 5 bases. CDR3: CASSVVGGRDTQYF. In nucleotides, the CDR3 is TGTGCCAGCAGCGTGGTGGGAGGGAGAGATACGCAGTATTTT.

This sequence joins TRBV5-1 and TRBJ2-7; no definite D call. Looked up from germline, CDR1 is SGHRS and CDR2 is YFSETQ. This CDR3 comprises 14 residues. The germline V and J ends were trimmed by 0 bases and 1 base, with 8 bases remaining between them. This chain's CDR3 is CASSLVPESYEQYF. In DNA form, the CDR3 reads TGCGCCAGCAGCTTGGTTCCGGAGTCCTACGAGCAGTACTTC.

The chain combines TRBV25-1 with TRBJ2-5, with D maybe TRBD2 (5 bases). Trimming removed 8 bases at V and 2 bases at J, with 12 bases between. This CDR3 is 13 amino acids long. Germline assignment: CDR1 MGHDK and CDR2 SYGVNS. The CDR3 reads CASGPPGQETQYF. As DNA, the CDR3 is TGTGCCAGCGGGCCCCCGGGGCAAGAGACCCAGTACTTC. The whole variable domain, remainder taken from reference TRBV25-1 and TRBJ2-5, is EADIYQTPRYLVIGTGKKITLECSQTMGHDKMYWYQQDPGMELHLIHYSYGVNSTEKGDLSSESTVSRIRTEHFPLTLESARPSHTSQYLCASGPPGQETQYFGPGTRLLVL.

The chain carries TRBV2 and TRBJ1-2; D perhaps matches TRBD1 (5 bases). CDR3 length equals 15 residues. Germline-derived CDR1 and CDR2 are SNHLY and FYNNEI. V was shortened by 10 bases and J by 0 bases, with 18 bases between the two germline ends. The CDR3 DNA is TGTGCCACCCGTGAGGGGAGCTTATCTAACTATGGCTACACCTTC. This sequence encodes CATREGSLSNYGYTF. The entire variable domain, with the rest obtained from reference TRBV2 and TRBJ1-2, is as follows: EPEVTQTPSHQVTQMGQEVILRCVPISNHLYFYWYRQILGQKVEFLVSFYNNEISEKSEIFDDQFSVERPDGSNFTLKIRSTKLEDSAMYFCATREGSLSNYGYTFGSGTRLTVV.

The chain combines TRBV7-3 with TRBJ1-1, with D possibly matching TRBD1 (5 bases). Germline CDR1 reads SGHTA; CDR2 reads FQGTGA. This CDR3 spans 18 amino acids. V was cut by 5 bases and J by 5 bases, with 27 bases left in between. CDR3 in DNA: TGTGCCAGCAGCCCCACAGGAGGCGACTGGGGCCGGGGGACTGAAGCTTTCTTT. Translating it yields CASSPTGGDWGRGTEAFF.

The gene calls are TRBV6-2 or TRBV6-3 and TRBJ1-5, with 9 bases that match TRBD1. With 6 bases clipped from V and 4 bases from J, the junction kept 16 bases outside the gene matches. The CDR3 totals 18 residues. Germline-derived CDR1 and CDR2 are MNHEY and SVGEGT. Here the CDR3 DNA reads TGTGCCAGCAGCGGTACCTCCGGGACAGGGAACTTGAATCAGCCCCAGCATTTT. Its protein is CASSGTSGTGNLNQPQHF.

J is TRBJ2-7 and V is TRBV3-1 (or the pseudogene TRBV3-2), with D possibly matching TRBD1 (6 bases). The germline gives CDR1 LGHDT, CDR2 YNNKEL (reference sequence). The germline V and J ends were trimmed by 4 bases and 4 bases, with 20 bases remaining between them. The CDR3 consists of 16 residues. The chain's CDR3 is CASSPIAQGGTYEQYF. CDR3 nucleotide sequence: TGTGCCAGCAGCCCCATCGCACAGGGCGGAACGTACGAGCAGTACTTC.

The chain carries TRBV28 and TRBJ2-7; D is uncertain. The CDR3 covers 15 residues. The ends were cut back, 6 bases at V and 3 bases at J, with 18 bases in the middle. Germline V lookup: CDR1 MDHEN, CDR2 SYDVKM. This chain's CDR3 is CASSPPGTHIYEQYF. Here the CDR3 DNA reads TGTGCCAGCAGCCCTCCAGGAACACACATCTACGAGCAGTACTTC.

The chain has TRBV19 and TRBJ1-2; 9 bases agree with TRBD1. The CDR3 has 15 amino acids. J gave up 2 bases and V 4 bases, and 5 bases lay outside the gene matches. Germline lookup yields CDR1 LNHDA and CDR2 SQIVND (reference sequence). For the CDR3, the DNA is TGTGCCAGTAGTAAGGGACAGGGAATGAACTATGGCTACACCTTC. Translated, it gives CASSKGQGMNYGYTF.

This chain joins TRBV23-1 and TRBJ2-1; TRBD2 agrees at 14 bases. TRBV23-1 is known as an ORF, though its function is uncertain. The CDR3 runs 19 residues. The J segment lost 5 bases and the V segment lost 4 bases, leaving 13 bases of the junction unmatched. The CDR3 spells CASSRRLAGGPTPDNEQFF. In DNA form, the CDR3 reads TGCGCCAGCAGTCGCCGACTAGCGGGGGGGCCAACACCAGACAATGAGCAGTTCTTC.

The CDR3 DNA is TGTGCCTCGGAGGGGTACACCGGGGAGCTGTTTTTT. Amino acid sequence: CASEGYTGELFF. The chain links TRBV6-5 to TRBJ2-2; weak D call: TRBD2 (6 bases). Germline CDR1 MNHEY, CDR2 SVGAGI. This CDR3 is built from 12 residues. Trimming left V 11 bases short and J 3 bases short, with 10 bases between.

This chain links TRBV10-2 with TRBJ2-7, with 11 bases aligning to TRBD2. This CDR3 contains 15 residues. J gave up 3 bases and V 7 bases, and 8 bases lay outside the gene matches. CDR1 WSHSY and CDR2 SAAADI come from the germline V gene. In DNA, the CDR3 is TGCGCCAGCAAGATATCCGGGACTAGCGGCTACGAGCAGTACTTC. Its translation: CASKISGTSGYEQYF.

The DNA of the CDR3 is TGTGCCAGTAGTGATGGCAGGGGCCACGAGCAGTACTTC. This codes for CASSDGRGHEQYF. V is TRBV19 and J is TRBJ2-7; tentatively, D is TRBD1 (6 bases). The CDR3 extends over 13 amino acids. V shed 5 bases and J shed 5 bases, with 13 bases lying between them. The germline CDR1 and CDR2 sequences are LNHDA and SQIVND (reference sequence).

This clone appeared a few times. This chain links TRBV5-3 with TRBJ1-2; no firm D call. TRBV5-3 is identified as an open reading frame with a role that is uncertain. This CDR3 spans 12 amino acids. The V end lost 0 bases, the J end lost 9 bases, and 9 bases lay between the germline ends. CDR3 sequence (DNA): TGTGCCAGAAGCTTGGGGACTGGGAGCTACACCTTC. This codes for CARSLGTGSYTF.

The chain employs TRBV7-9 and TRBJ1-2; 9 positions agree with TRBD1. CDR3 length: 15 amino acids. Germline V gene data show CDR1 as SEHNR and CDR2 as FQNEAQ (reference sequence). V shed 0 bases and J 9 bases; nucleotides not matched to a gene: 8. Here the CDR3 reads CASSLAGGQGYRYTF. The CDR3 nucleotides read TGTGCCAGCAGCTTAGCGGGGGGACAGGGTTATCGCTACACCTTC.

The chain couples TRBV4-3 to TRBJ2-3, with TRBD2 matching 10 bases. The CDR3 has 18 residues. V gave up 2 bases and J gave up 3 bases; unmatched junction bases: 11. Germline V lookup: CDR1 LGHNA, CDR2 YSLEER. CDR3 protein: CASSQSSASGSKTDTQYF. CDR3 bases: TGCGCCAGCAGCCAAAGTTCGGCTAGCGGGAGTAAAACAGATACGCAGTATTTT.

This chain uses TRBV9 with TRBJ2-1, with a weak D call TRBD1 (5 bases). The CDR3 runs 17 residues. Trimming took 4 bases from V and 0 from J, leaving 17 bases between them. Per the germline V gene, CDR1 is SGDLS and CDR2 is YYNGEE. The CDR3 region is CASSTIPQDSSYNEQFF. The DNA for the CDR3 is TGTGCCAGCAGCACCATCCCACAGGATAGCTCCTACAATGAGCAGTTCTTC.